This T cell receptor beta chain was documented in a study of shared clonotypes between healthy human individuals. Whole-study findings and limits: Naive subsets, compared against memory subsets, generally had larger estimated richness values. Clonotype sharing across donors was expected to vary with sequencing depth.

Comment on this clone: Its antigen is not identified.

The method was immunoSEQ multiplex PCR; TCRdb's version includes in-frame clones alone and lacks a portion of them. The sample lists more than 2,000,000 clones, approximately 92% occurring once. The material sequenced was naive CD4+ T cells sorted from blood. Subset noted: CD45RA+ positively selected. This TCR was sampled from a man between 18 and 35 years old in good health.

CDR3 coding DNA: TGTGCCTGGACAGGGGCTCGCACTGAAGCTTTCTTT. This codes for CAWTGARTEAFF. V usage is TRBV30 and J usage is TRBJ1-1; possibly TRBD1 for D (6 bases). This CDR3 is 12 amino acids long. Germline V gives CDR1 GTSNPN, CDR2 SVGIG (reference sequence). Trimming pared 4 bases from V and 4 bases from J, leaving 10 bases between.